A single sample gave rise to the 9 T cell receptor beta chains below, sequenced in a study of patients and donors after allogeneic stem cell transplantation. TCRdb re-analysed the RT-PCR reads in MiXCR, keeping a single row per CDR3 protein. The sample has 800,000 to 1,000,000 distinct CDR3 sequences; roughly 18% are singletons. The source material was blood, either unsorted or a sorted T cell fraction (not recorded which). The origin of the receptors is a human donor who was either an allogeneic HSCT recipient or a stem cell or donor lymphocyte infusion donor (not recorded which). It is not recorded whose cells these are; they may come from a transplant donor.

The chain couples TRBV20-1 to TRBJ2-2, with TRBD2 matching 8 bases. The CDR3 has 15 amino acids. The V gene end was trimmed by 2 bases and the J gene end by 5 bases; junction bases not matched to a gene: 7. Looked up from germline, CDR1 is DFQATT and CDR2 is SNEGSKA (reference sequence). The CDR3 loop reads CSARIAGGKTGELFF. CDR3 nucleotides: TGCAGTGCTAGAATTGCGGGGGGTAAAACCGGGGAGCTGTTTTTT.

In its sample, this clonotype was seen a few times. V gene TRBV10-3 combines with J gene TRBJ2-7; 11 nucleotides align to TRBD2. V lost 2 bases to trimming and J lost 6 bases; unmatched junction nucleotides: 6. From germline, CDR1 is ENHRY and CDR2 SYGVKD. The CDR3 spans 15 residues. The DNA for the CDR3 is TGTGCCATCAGTGAGGTACTAGCGGGAGCCGGCGAGCAGTACTTC. Amino acid sequence: CAISEVLAGAGEQYF.

This sequence joins TRBV11-3 and TRBJ2-1; possibly TRBD1 for D (5 bases). The V end was cut by 5 bases, the J end by 7 bases, with 15 bases between. The germline V gene has CDR1 SGHNT and CDR2 YENEEA. This CDR3 region has 14 residues. CDR3 protein: CASSPQGVPNEQFF. CDR3 sequence (DNA): TGTGCCAGCAGCCCCCAGGGCGTGCCAAATGAGCAGTTCTTC.

The V gene is TRBV24-1, the J gene TRBJ1-5; no definite D call. The germline V gene has CDR1 KGHDR and CDR2 SFDVKD. The CDR3 has 15 amino acids. The V end was cut by 3 bases, the J end by 5 bases, with 13 bases between. The CDR3 is CATSDADGPDQPQHF. The CDR3 DNA is TGTGCCACCAGTGATGCGGACGGACCTGATCAGCCCCAGCATTTT.

The V call is TRBV12-3 or TRBV12-4, the J call TRBJ2-1; the D is unclear. This CDR3 has 11 residues. V lost 6 bases to trimming and J lost 9 bases, with 9 bases between them. The CDR3 DNA reads as TGTGCCAGCAGAGAACTCGCTGAGCAGTTCTTC. The encoded protein is CASRELAEQFF.

V usage is TRBV6-2 or TRBV6-3 and J usage is TRBJ2-7; D unclear. CDR3 length: 10 residues. Between the trimmed V and J ends, which lost 6 bases and 4 bases, there was a span of 4 bases. Germline V CDR1 and CDR2: MNHEY, SVGEGT. CDR3 amino acids: CASRVYEQYF. The CDR3 DNA reads as TGTGCCAGCAGAGTATACGAGCAGTACTTC.

This clonotype was seen only a few times. The chain uses TRBV10-3 and TRBJ1-5; the D is unclear. The CDR3 spans 15 residues. Deletions cut 0 bases from V and 0 bases from J, with 6 bases between. The germline V gene encodes CDR1 ENHRY and CDR2 SYGVKD. This CDR3 reads CAISESGHSNQPQHF. DNA of the CDR3: TGTGCCATCAGTGAGTCTGGGCATAGCAATCAGCCCCAGCATTTT.

This clonotype was seen a handful of times. CDR3 sequence (DNA): TGTGCCAGCAGCTTAGGCGCAGGACAGGGAGGCGAGCAGTACTTC. Translating gives CASSLGAGQGGEQYF. The rearrangement links TRBV7-9 to TRBJ2-7; the match to TRBD1 covers 8 bases. The germline gives CDR1 SEHNR, CDR2 FQNEAQ (reference sequence). This CDR3 spans 15 amino acids. The junction had 8 bases not matched to a gene; V was cut back by 1 base and J by 6 bases.

The genes are TRBV20-1 and TRBJ2-7; TRBD2 might be the D (6 bases). Trimming stripped 5 bases from V and 10 bases from J, with 18 bases between. The CDR3 contains 12 residues. Germline lookup yields CDR1 DFQATT and CDR2 SNEGSKA (reference sequence). The CDR3 here is CSAGPGTSSQYF. Written as DNA, the CDR3 is TGCAGTGCTGGACCTGGGACTTCATCCCAGTACTTC.